This T cell receptor beta chain was identified during a study of tumor-infiltrating lymphocytes in primary liver carcinoma. Across the whole study: Surgeons resected the patients' primary liver carcinomas. Recorded tumor stage was T1-T3 N0M0, with diameters of about 4.2 to 10 cm.

Researchers generated TCR beta cDNA from roughly 500 ng of total RNA, relying on a constant-region primer. Libraries for TCR beta were built through three nested multiplex PCR rounds, which together made up a slightly modified ARM-PCR procedure. Investigators reported that the first two PCR rounds, at around 11 cycles each, used TRBV1-TRBV30 forward primers with a C-beta reverse primer. TCRdb re-called the multiplex PCR reads with MiXCR, one entry per CDR3 protein. The data contain 300,000 to 350,000 distinct CDR3 sequences, more than 55% of them seen just once; the ten biggest clones take up 15% to 20%. Points on this clonotype: Antigen: not known. The junction and the germline gene differ at one end; a read error may be behind it.

CDR1 and CDR2 from the germline V gene are MGHRA and YSYEKL. The CDR3 spans 16 residues. For blood RNA, unsorted whole blood served as the source, and germline DNA was extracted too. Whole-study findings and limits: CD4+ and CD8+ repertoires could not be compared in these unsorted bulk samples.

The specimen sequenced was peripheral blood. This clonotype originated in a woman in her 30s with primary liver carcinoma and hepatitis B virus infection. The chain links TRBV4-1 to TRBJ2-1; 13 bases line up with TRBD2. This CDR3 is CASSQGLAGLGGEQIF. The CDR3 nucleotides read TGCGCCAGCAGCCAGGGACTAGCGGGACTAGGCGGTGAGCAGATCTTC.